One sample yielded the 23 T cell receptor beta chains listed below, sequenced in a study of T-cell reconstitution after alpha-beta-depleted transplantation in children. This sample's TCRbeta library carried unique molecular identifier barcodes. One entry per CDR3 protein, called by TCRdb with MiXCR from the PCR reads. The repertoire consists of around 250,000 distinct CDR3 sequences, with roughly 9.5% occurring once and the leading ten covering about a tenth. Sequencing used PBMCs from the stem cell graft donor, obtained from the stem cell graft. All receptors come from a human donor who donated a stem cell graft to a child with SCID.

This clonotype was seen repeatedly, ten times or more. The rearrangement links TRBV12-3 or TRBV12-4 to TRBJ2-2; D gene ambiguous. The length of the CDR3 is 15 residues. V was trimmed by 0 bases and J by 1 base, leaving 6 bases between them. The CDR3 region is CASSLAGRNTGELFF. The CDR3 coding sequence is TGTGCCAGCAGTTTAGCAGGCAGGAACACCGGGGAGCTGTTTTTT.

V gene TRBV14 combines with J gene TRBJ2-1, with TRBD1 identical over 7 bases. With V trimmed by 5 bases and J by 1 base, 8 bases remained unmatched. This CDR3 region has 16 residues. The germline CDR1 and CDR2 sequences are SGHDN and FVKESK. The CDR3, as DNA: TGTGCCAGCAGCGACAGGGTAGGAGCATCCTACAATGAGCAGTTCTTC. Its protein product is CASSDRVGASYNEQFF.

This clonotype was counted ten times or more. The chain links TRBV25-1 to TRBJ1-1; D remains unclear. The ends were cut back, 7 bases at V and 1 base at J, with 4 bases in the middle. Per the germline V gene, CDR1 is MGHDK and CDR2 is SYGVNS. CDR3 length equals 11 residues. The CDR3: CASKGNTEAFF. In DNA, the CDR3 is TGTGCCAGCAAGGGGAACACTGAAGCTTTCTTT.

This clonotype is categorized as medium-sized. The chain carries TRBV12-3 or TRBV12-4 and TRBJ2-3; D may correspond to TRBD1 or TRBD2 (5 bases each). With 8 bases removed from V and 1 base from J, the gap between germline ends came to 13 bases. The CDR3 runs 14 residues. CDR3 sequence reads: CASRRGAGTDTQYF. CDR3 bases: TGTGCCAGCCGACGAGGGGCCGGCACAGATACGCAGTATTTT.

Ten or more counts support this clonotype. The chain couples TRBV5-5 to TRBJ2-7; the match to TRBD1 covers 10 bases. The V segment lost 4 bases and the J segment 0 bases; nucleotides outside the gene matches: 4. CDR3 size: 15 residues. The germline V gene encodes CDR1 SGHKS and CDR2 YYEKEE (reference sequence). CDR3 sequence reads: CASSRTGGNSYEQYF. The CDR3 DNA reads TGTGCCAGCAGCAGGACAGGGGGGAACTCCTACGAGCAGTACTTC.

The V and J genes are TRBV20-1 and TRBJ1-1; D is perhaps TRBD1 (5 bases). The CDR3 loop spans 14 amino acids. V lost 1 base, J lost 5 bases, and 14 bases lay in between. Per germline, CDR1 DFQATT and CDR2 SNEGSKA (reference sequence). The CDR3 bases are TGCAGTGCTAGAGGGGGGGTGATTGGAACTGAAGCTTTCTTT. Translating it yields CSARGGVIGTEAFF.

This clonotype was detected a few times. The chain links TRBV7-9 to TRBJ2-7; D may correspond to TRBD1 or TRBD2 (5 bases each). The CDR3 is made up of 13 amino acids. Germline CDR1 SEHNR, CDR2 FQNEAQ (reference sequence). Trimming took 4 bases from V and 7 from J, leaving 14 bases between them. The CDR3 loop is CASSSGATGEQYF. CDR3 DNA: TGTGCCAGCAGCTCCGGGGCGACGGGTGAGCAGTACTTC.

V and J are TRBV27 and TRBJ1-2; D is perhaps TRBD1 (5 bases). V gave up 3 bases and J gave up 8 bases, with 13 bases separating them. Per the germline V gene, CDR1 is MNHEY and CDR2 is SMNVEV (reference sequence). This CDR3 has 13 residues. Here the CDR3 DNA reads TGTGCCAGCAGTTTTGATAGGGGCGGCGGCTACACCTTC. Its translation is CASSFDRGGGYTF.

This clonotype occurred many times. The rearrangement uses TRBV2 and TRBJ2-2; D call uncertain. Germline V lookup: CDR1 SNHLY, CDR2 FYNNEI. CDR3 length: 15 amino acids. V was trimmed by 2 bases and J by 2 bases, leaving 9 bases between them. The CDR3 spells CASSEWSPNTGELFF. For the CDR3, the DNA is TGTGCCAGCAGTGAATGGTCGCCAAACACCGGGGAGCTGTTTTTT.

This clonotype has just a few counts. The chain employs TRBV5-1 and TRBJ1-2, with D unresolved. The V gene lost 4 bases and the J gene lost 8 bases, with 9 bases spanning the gap. The CDR3 spans 11 residues. Germline V gene data show CDR1 as SGHRS and CDR2 as YFSETQ. The CDR3 DNA reads as TGCGCCAGCAGCGGTTCTATGGGCTACACCTTC. It specifies CASSGSMGYTF.

This clonotype was seen a handful of times. The V and J genes are TRBV20-1 and TRBJ1-2, with D uncertain. The CDR3 extends over 11 amino acids. V was cut by 3 bases and J by 6 bases, with 8 bases left in between. The germline CDR1 and CDR2 sequences are DFQATT and SNEGSKA (reference sequence). CDR3 sequence reads: CSARVGNGYTF. The CDR3 bases are TGCAGTGCTAGGGTGGGGAATGGCTACACCTTC.

This sequence joins TRBV18 and TRBJ1-2, with a tentative D call TRBD1 (5 bases). Trimming left V 1 base short and J 7 bases short, with 19 bases between. Germline CDR1 reads KGHSH; CDR2 reads LQKENI. The CDR3 runs 16 residues. CDR3 sequence reads: CASSPQGTGEALGYTF. The CDR3 nucleotides are TGTGCCAGCTCACCACAGGGCACGGGGGAGGCGCTTGGCTACACCTTC.

The CDR3 region has the DNA TGCGCCAGCAGCACCTCGGTGGCAGAAAAAGAGACCCAGTACTTC. It specifies CASSTSVAEKETQYF. The chain recombines TRBV5-1 with TRBJ2-5; D uncertain. CDR3 length: 15 residues. Germline-derived CDR1 and CDR2 are SGHRS and YFSETQ. V was clipped by 4 bases and J by 3 bases, with 16 bases between them.

This clonotype was recorded many times. This rearrangement joins TRBV5-4 to TRBJ2-4; 7 bases map to TRBD1. J was trimmed by 8 bases and V by 5 bases; bases with no gene match: 7. The CDR3 has 13 residues. Germline lookup yields CDR1 SGHNT and CDR2 YYREEE (reference sequence). CDR3 residues: CASSLGQRDIQYF. The CDR3 DNA follows: TGTGCCAGCAGTCTGGGACAGAGGGACATTCAGTACTTC.

This clonotype was picked up a small number of times. This chain links TRBV29-1 with TRBJ1-1; D not resolved. CDR1 is SQVTM, CDR2 ANQGSEA, per germline. This CDR3 has 13 amino acids. Trimming shortened V by 1 base and J by 1 base, and 7 bases separated the two germline ends. The CDR3 nucleotides read TGCAGCGTTGAAGGAAGGGAGAACACTGAAGCTTTCTTT. Protein sequence: CSVEGRENTEAFF.

This clonotype came up many times. This sequence joins TRBV12-3 or TRBV12-4 and TRBJ1-3; perhaps TRBD1 as D (6 bases). The CDR3 is made up of 14 amino acids. Trimming removed 3 bases at V and 0 bases at J, with 6 bases between. The CDR3 loop reads CASSLGASGNTIYF. CDR3 bases: TGTGCCAGCAGTTTGGGGGCCTCTGGAAACACCATATATTTT.

This clonotype came up many times. The V and J genes are TRBV29-1 and TRBJ1-1; perhaps TRBD1 as D (6 bases). The CDR3 has 14 amino acids. Trimming pared 7 bases from V and 4 bases from J, leaving 19 bases between. Germline loops: CDR1 SQVTM, CDR2 ANQGSEA. CDR3 protein: CSAILTGGGTEAFF. For the CDR3, the DNA is TGCAGCGCCATCCTGACGGGGGGCGGCACTGAAGCTTTCTTT. Together with reference TRBV29-1 and TRBJ1-1, the CDR3 gives the full variable domain: SAVISQKPSRDICQRGTSLTIQCQVDSQVTMMFWYRQQPGQSLTLIATANQGSEATYESGFVIDKFPISRPNLTFSTLTVSNMSPEDSSIYLCSAILTGGGTEAFFGQGTRLTVV.

There are a few counts of this clonotype. This rearrangement joins TRBV6-1 to TRBJ2-2, with D maybe TRBD1 (6 bases). Germline CDR1 MNHNS, CDR2 SASEGT. V lost 6 bases to trimming and J lost 7 bases, with 18 bases between them. The CDR3 sequence is 15 residues long. The CDR3 DNA reads TGTGCCAGCAGCCCCTCCGGCTTAGGGGGCGGGGAGCTGTTTTTT. Protein: CASSPSGLGGGELFF.

The V and J genes are TRBV18 and TRBJ2-5; TRBD2 matches at 9 bases. Germline V gene lookup returns CDR1 KGHSH and CDR2 LQKENI. This CDR3 contains 16 residues. Trimming took 5 bases from V and 4 from J; bases not matched to a gene: 11. CDR3: CASSSAGLAKRETQYF. CDR3 DNA: TGTGCCAGCTCATCCGCGGGACTAGCAAAGAGAGAGACCCAGTACTTC. The complete variable domain, with remaining parts taken from reference TRBV18 and TRBJ2-5, reads NAGVMQNPRHLVRRRGQEARLRCSPMKGHSHVYWYRQLPEEGLKFMVYLQKENIIDESGMPKERFSAEFPKEGPSILRIQQVVRGDSAAYFCASSSAGLAKRETQYFGPGTRLLVL.

This clonotype has just a few counts. The J gene is TRBJ2-7, the V gene TRBV20-1; 11 bases line up with TRBD2. Trimming removed 3 bases from V and 3 bases from J; junction bases left unmatched: 7. The CDR3 spans 15 residues. Germline loops: CDR1 DFQATT, CDR2 SNEGSKA (reference sequence). This CDR3 reads CSARGTSGPLYEQYF. The DNA for the CDR3 is TGCAGTGCTAGGGGGACTAGCGGACCGCTCTACGAGCAGTACTTC.

This clonotype was counted only a few times. The chain joins TRBV10-3 to TRBJ2-1, with TRBD1 matching over 10 bases. J gave up 4 bases and V 3 bases, and 3 bases lay outside the gene matches. This CDR3 has 15 amino acids. CDR1 and CDR2 (germline): ENHRY, SYGVKD. The CDR3 reads CAISDRDRGYNEQFF. The CDR3 DNA sequence: TGTGCCATCAGTGACCGGGACAGGGGTTACAATGAGCAGTTCTTC.

The chain joins TRBV5-1 to TRBJ1-1; D call uncertain. Looked up from germline, CDR1 is SGHRS and CDR2 is YFSETQ. V was shortened by 0 bases and J by 2 bases, with 11 bases between the two germline ends. The CDR3 sequence is 15 residues long. In DNA form, the CDR3 reads TGCGCCAGCAGCTTGGGACGGGGTTTTAACACTGAAGCTTTCTTT. Amino acid sequence: CASSLGRGFNTEAFF.

This clonotype was observed a handful of times. This chain connects TRBV11-2 to TRBJ1-3; D not resolved. Trimming removed 0 bases at V and 2 bases at J, with 5 bases between. Germline V gives CDR1 SGHAT, CDR2 FQNNGV. This CDR3 comprises 14 residues. The CDR3 sequence: CASSLDWTGNTIYF. In DNA form, the CDR3 reads TGTGCCAGCAGCTTAGATTGGACTGGAAACACCATATATTTT. Drawing the rest from reference TRBV11-2 and TRBJ1-3, the complete variable domain is EAGVAQSPRYKIIEKRQSVAFWCNPISGHATLYWYQQILGQGPKLLIQFQNNGVVDDSQLPKDRFSAERLKGVDSTLKIQPAKLEDSAVYLCASSLDWTGNTIYFGEGSWLTVV.